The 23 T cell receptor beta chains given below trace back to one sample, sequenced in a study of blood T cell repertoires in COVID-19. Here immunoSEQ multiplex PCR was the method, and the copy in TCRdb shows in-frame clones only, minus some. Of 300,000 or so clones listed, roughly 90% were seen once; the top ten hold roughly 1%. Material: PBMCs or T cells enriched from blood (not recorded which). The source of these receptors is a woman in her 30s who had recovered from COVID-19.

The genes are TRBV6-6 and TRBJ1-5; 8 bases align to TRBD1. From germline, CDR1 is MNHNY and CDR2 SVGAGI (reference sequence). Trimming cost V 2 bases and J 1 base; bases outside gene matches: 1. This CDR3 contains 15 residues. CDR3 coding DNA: TGTGCCAGCAGTTACAGGGACAGGAGCAATCAGCCCCAGCATTTT. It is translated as CASSYRDRSNQPQHF.

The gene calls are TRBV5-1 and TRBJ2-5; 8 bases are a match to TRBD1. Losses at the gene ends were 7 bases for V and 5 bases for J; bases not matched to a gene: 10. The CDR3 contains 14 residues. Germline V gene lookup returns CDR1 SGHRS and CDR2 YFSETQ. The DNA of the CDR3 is TGCGCCAGCCGCTGGACAGGGCGTGGGGAGACCCAGTACTTC. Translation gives CASRWTGRGETQYF.

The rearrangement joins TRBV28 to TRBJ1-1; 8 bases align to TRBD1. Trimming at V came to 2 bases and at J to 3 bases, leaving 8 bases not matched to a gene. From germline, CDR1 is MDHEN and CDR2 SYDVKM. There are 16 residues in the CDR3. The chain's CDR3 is CASSLGRGLWDTEAFF. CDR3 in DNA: TGTGCCAGCAGTTTAGGCAGGGGGCTTTGGGACACTGAAGCTTTCTTT. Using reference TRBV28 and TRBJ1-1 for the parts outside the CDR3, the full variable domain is DVKVTQSSRYLVKRTGEKVFLECVQDMDHENMFWYRQDPGLGLRLIYFSYDVKMKEKGDIPEGYSVSREKKERFSLILESASTNQTSMYLCASSLGRGLWDTEAFFGQGTRLTVV.

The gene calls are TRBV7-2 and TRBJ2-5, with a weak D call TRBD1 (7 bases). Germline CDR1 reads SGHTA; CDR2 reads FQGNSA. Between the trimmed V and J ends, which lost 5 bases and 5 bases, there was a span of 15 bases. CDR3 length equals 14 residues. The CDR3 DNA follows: TGTGCCAGCAGCCCTCCAGGGGGGCGGGAGACCCAGTACTTC. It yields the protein CASSPPGGRETQYF.

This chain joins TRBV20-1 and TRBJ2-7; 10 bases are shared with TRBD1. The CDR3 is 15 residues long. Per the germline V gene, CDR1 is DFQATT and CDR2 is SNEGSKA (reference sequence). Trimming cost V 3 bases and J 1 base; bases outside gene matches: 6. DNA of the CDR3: TGCAGTGCTAGTCGGACAGGGGGTGTATCCTACGAGCAGTACTTC. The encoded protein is CSASRTGGVSYEQYF.

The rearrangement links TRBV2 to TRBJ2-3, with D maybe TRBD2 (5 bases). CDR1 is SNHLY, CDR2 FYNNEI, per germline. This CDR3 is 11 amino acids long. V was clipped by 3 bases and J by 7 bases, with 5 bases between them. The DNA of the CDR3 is TGTGCCAGCAGTGAGGACTATACGCAGTATTTT. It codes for CASSEDYTQYF.

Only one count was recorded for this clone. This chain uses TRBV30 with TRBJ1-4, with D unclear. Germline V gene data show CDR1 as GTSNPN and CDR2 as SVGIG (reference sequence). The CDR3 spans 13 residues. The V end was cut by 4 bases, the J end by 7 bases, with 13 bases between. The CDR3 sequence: CAWMWGGSEKLFF. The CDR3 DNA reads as TGTGCCTGGATGTGGGGTGGGAGTGAAAAACTGTTTTTT.

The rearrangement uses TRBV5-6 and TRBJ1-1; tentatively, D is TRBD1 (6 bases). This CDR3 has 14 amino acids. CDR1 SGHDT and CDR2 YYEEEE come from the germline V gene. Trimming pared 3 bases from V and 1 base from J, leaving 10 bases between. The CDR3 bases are TGTGCCAGCAGCTGGGGGCCGGGGAACACTGAAGCTTTCTTT. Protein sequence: CASSWGPGNTEAFF.

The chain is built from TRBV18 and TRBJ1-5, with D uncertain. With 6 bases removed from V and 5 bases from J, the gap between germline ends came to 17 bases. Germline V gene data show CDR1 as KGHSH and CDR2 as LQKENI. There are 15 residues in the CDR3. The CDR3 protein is CASSPMAGFDQPQHF. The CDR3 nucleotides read TGTGCCAGCTCCCCAATGGCGGGATTCGATCAGCCCCAGCATTTT.

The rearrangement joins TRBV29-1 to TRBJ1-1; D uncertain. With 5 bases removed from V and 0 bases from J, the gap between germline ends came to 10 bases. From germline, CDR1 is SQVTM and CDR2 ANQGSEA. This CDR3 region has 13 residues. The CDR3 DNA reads TGCAGCGTTTTGAGGGTCATGAACACTGAAGCTTTCTTT. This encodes CSVLRVMNTEAFF. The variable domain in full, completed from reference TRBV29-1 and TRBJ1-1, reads SAVISQKPSRDICQRGTSLTIQCQVDSQVTMMFWYRQQPGQSLTLIATANQGSEATYESGFVIDKFPISRPNLTFSTLTVSNMSPEDSSIYLCSVLRVMNTEAFFGQGTRLTVV.

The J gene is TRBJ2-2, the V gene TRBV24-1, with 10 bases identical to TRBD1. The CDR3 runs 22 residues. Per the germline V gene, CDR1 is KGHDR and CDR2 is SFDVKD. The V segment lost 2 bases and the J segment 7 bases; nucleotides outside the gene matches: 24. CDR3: CATSDSTGQGGIALPFVGELFF. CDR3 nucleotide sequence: TGTGCCACCAGTGATTCCACTGGACAGGGGGGCATTGCCCTCCCTTTTGTCGGGGAGCTGTTTTTT.

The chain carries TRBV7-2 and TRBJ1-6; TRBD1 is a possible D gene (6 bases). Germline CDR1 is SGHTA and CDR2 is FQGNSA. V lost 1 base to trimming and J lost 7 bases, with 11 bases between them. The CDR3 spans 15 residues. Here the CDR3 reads CASSLEFRGNSPLHF. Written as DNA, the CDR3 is TGTGCCAGCAGCTTAGAATTTAGGGGGAATTCACCCCTCCACTTT.

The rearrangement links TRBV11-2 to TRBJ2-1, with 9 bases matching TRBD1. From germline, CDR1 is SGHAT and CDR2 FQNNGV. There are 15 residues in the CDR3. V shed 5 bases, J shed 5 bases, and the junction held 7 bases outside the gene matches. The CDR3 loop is CASSPRQGGNNEQFF. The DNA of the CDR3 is TGTGCCAGCAGCCCCCGACAGGGGGGCAACAATGAGCAGTTCTTC.

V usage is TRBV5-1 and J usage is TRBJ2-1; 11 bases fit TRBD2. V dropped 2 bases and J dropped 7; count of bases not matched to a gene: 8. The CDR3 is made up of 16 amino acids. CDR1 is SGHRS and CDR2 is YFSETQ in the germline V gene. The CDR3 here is CASSFPSGGIGNEQFF. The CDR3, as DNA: TGCGCCAGCAGCTTCCCTAGCGGGGGGATTGGTAATGAGCAGTTCTTC.

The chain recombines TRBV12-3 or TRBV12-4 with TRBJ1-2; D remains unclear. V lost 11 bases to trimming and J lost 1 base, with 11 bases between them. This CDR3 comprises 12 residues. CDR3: CAVPVHNYGYTF. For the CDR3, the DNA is TGTGCCGTCCCGGTCCATAACTATGGCTACACCTTC.

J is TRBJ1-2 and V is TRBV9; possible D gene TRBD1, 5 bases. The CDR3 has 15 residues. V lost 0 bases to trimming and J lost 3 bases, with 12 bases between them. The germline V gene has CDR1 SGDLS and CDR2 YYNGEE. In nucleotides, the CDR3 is TGTGCCAGCAGCGTAGATGGGGGAGGCTACTATGGCTACACCTTC. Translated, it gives CASSVDGGGYYGYTF.

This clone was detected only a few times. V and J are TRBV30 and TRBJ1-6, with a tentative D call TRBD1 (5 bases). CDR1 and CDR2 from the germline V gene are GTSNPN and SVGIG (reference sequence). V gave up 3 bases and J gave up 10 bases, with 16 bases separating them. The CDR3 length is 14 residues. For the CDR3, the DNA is TGTGCCTGGAGGGGGCGGACCCGTTACTCACCCCTCCACTTT. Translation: CAWRGRTRYSPLHF. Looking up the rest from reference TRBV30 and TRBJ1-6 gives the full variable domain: SQTIHQWPATLVQPVGSPLSLECTVEGTSNPNLYWYRQAAGRGLQLLFYSVGIGQISSEVPQNLSASRPQDRQFILSSKKLLLSDSGFYLCAWRGRTRYSPLHFGNGTRLTVT.

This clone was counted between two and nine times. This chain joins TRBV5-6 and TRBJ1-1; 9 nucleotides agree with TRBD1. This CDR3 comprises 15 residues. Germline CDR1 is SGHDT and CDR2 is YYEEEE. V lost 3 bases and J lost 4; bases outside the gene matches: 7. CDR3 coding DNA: TGTGCCAGCAGCTACGGGACAGGGATGGGCACTGAAGCTTTCTTT. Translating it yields CASSYGTGMGTEAFF.

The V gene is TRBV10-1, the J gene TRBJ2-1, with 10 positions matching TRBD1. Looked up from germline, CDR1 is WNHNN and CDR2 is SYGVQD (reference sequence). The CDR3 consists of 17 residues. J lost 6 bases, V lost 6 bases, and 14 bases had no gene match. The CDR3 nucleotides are TGCGCCAGCAGCGATCGGAGGATCGGGACAGGGGTCAATGAGCAGTTCTTC. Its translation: CASSDRRIGTGVNEQFF.

The CDR3 sequence is CASSQGLTNEKLFF. Here the CDR3 DNA reads TGTGCCAGCAGCCAGGGGTTGACTAATGAAAAACTGTTTTTT. The V and J genes are TRBV7-2 and TRBJ1-4, with D possibly TRBD1 on 6 matching bases. Trimming removed 5 bases at V and 2 bases at J, with 9 bases between. Germline lookup yields CDR1 SGHTA and CDR2 FQGNSA. This CDR3 comprises 14 residues.

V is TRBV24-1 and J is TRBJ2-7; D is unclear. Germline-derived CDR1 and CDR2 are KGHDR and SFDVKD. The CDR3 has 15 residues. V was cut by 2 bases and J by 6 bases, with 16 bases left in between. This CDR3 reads CATSDSGSPTGEQYF. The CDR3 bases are TGTGCCACCAGTGATTCCGGGTCCCCCACGGGCGAGCAGTACTTC.

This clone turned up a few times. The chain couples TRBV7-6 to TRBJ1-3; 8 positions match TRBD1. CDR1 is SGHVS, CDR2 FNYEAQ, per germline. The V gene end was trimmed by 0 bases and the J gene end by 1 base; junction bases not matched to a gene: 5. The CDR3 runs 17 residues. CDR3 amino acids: CASSLAARGPSGNTIYF. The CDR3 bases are TGTGCCAGCAGCTTAGCGGCCAGGGGGCCTTCTGGAAACACCATATATTTT.

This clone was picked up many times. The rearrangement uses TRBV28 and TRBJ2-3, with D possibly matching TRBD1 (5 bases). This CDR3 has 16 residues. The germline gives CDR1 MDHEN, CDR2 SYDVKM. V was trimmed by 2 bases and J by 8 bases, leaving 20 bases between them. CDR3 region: CASSLGWGQGWATQYF. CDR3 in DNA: TGTGCCAGCAGTTTAGGGTGGGGCCAGGGATGGGCTACGCAGTATTTT.